These 27 T cell receptor beta chains were all obtained from the same sample, sequenced in a study of blood T cells in healthy people across ages. Primers used in a second PCR of roughly 6 to 12 cycles were a sample-barcoded 5' primer and a J-beta primer mix. In TCRdb, the 5' RACE reads were re-called with MiXCR into one record per CDR3 protein. The table shows about 800,000 distinct CDR3 sequences, with 58% occurring only once. The source material was blood. These receptors originate from a man between 25 and 39 years old in good health.

CDR3 residues: CSVGGASSKNIQYF. CDR3 sequence (DNA): TGCAGCGTTGGGGGGGCTTCGTCAAAAAACATTCAGTACTTC. The rearrangement uses TRBV29-1 and TRBJ2-4; D may be TRBD1 or TRBD2 (6 bases each). The CDR3 length is 14 residues. CDR1 and CDR2 (germline): SQVTM, ANQGSEA. The ends were cut back, 4 bases at V and 4 bases at J, with 14 bases in the middle. Complete variable domain (other parts from reference TRBV29-1 and TRBJ2-4): SAVISQKPSRDICQRGTSLTIQCQVDSQVTMMFWYRQQPGQSLTLIATANQGSEATYESGFVIDKFPISRPNLTFSTLTVSNMSPEDSSIYLCSVGGASSKNIQYFGAGTRLSVL.

The gene calls are TRBV20-1 and TRBJ2-1; 7 bases agree with TRBD2. This CDR3 contains 15 residues. Germline loops: CDR1 DFQATT, CDR2 SNEGSKA (reference sequence). The CDR3 region is CSASPLRREFNEQFF. CDR3 DNA sequence: TGCAGCGCCTCCCCCCTTAGGCGGGAGTTCAATGAGCAGTTCTTC.

The rearrangement joins TRBV7-2 to TRBJ2-2; 13 bases are a match to TRBD2. The CDR3 covers 14 residues. Trimming at V came to 6 bases and at J to 7 bases, leaving 2 bases not matched to a gene. Germline assignment: CDR1 SGHTA and CDR2 FQGNSA. CDR3 nucleotide sequence: TGTGCCAGCAGTGGGACTAGCGGGGTCGGGGAGCTGTTTTTT. As protein: CASSGTSGVGELFF.

The V and J genes are TRBV20-1 and TRBJ2-1; D may be TRBD1 or TRBD2 (6 bases each). Trimming removed 6 bases from V and 9 bases from J, with 18 bases in between. Germline V gene sequence: CDR1 DFQATT, CDR2 SNEGSKA (reference sequence). This CDR3 contains 13 residues. DNA of the CDR3: TGCAGTGCCTCAAGAGGGGGGACCGGTGAGCAGTTCTTC. Protein sequence: CSASRGGTGEQFF.

This clonotype was detected only a few times. This sequence joins TRBV20-1 and TRBJ2-4; TRBD2 aligns across 12 bases. Germline loops: CDR1 DFQATT, CDR2 SNEGSKA (reference sequence). CDR3 length: 14 residues. The trim removed 2 bases at V and 8 bases at J, leaving 4 bases unmatched. The CDR3 coding sequence is TGCAGTGCTAGAACTAGCGGGAGGCAGGACATTCAGTACTTC. Protein: CSARTSGRQDIQYF.

The chain joins TRBV14 to TRBJ2-7; D may be TRBD2 (6 bases). Between the trimmed V and J ends, which lost 6 bases and 3 bases, there was a span of 12 bases. The CDR3 spans 13 residues. Germline V gene sequence: CDR1 SGHDN, CDR2 FVKESK. The CDR3 DNA follows: TGTGCCAGCAGGCGGGACGGCGTCTACGAGCAGTACTTC. Its protein product is CASRRDGVYEQYF.

There are a few counts of this clonotype. The CDR3 reads CASSSRPDTQYF. CDR3 coding DNA: TGTGCCAGCAGTTCCCGACCAGATACGCAGTATTTT. This rearrangement joins TRBV6-5 to TRBJ2-3; D unclear. CDR1 and CDR2 from the germline V gene are MNHEY and SVGAGI. The CDR3 runs 12 residues. V gave up 4 bases and J gave up 4 bases, with 6 bases separating them.

Details on this clonotype: One end of the junction varies from germline; a read error may be responsible. The chain combines TRBV6-1 with TRBJ1-2; weak D call: TRBD1 (6 bases). Germline V lookup: CDR1 MNHNS, CDR2 SASEGT. The CDR3 is 14 amino acids. CDR3 coding DNA: TGTGCCAGCCGCTTCGAGGGGGGAAGAAGTGGCTACACCTTT. It codes for CASRFEGGRSGYTF.

The J gene is TRBJ2-1, the V gene TRBV4-3; perhaps TRBD2 as D (7 bases). The CDR3 is 17 residues long. CDR1 is LGHNA, CDR2 YSLEER, per germline. Trimming cost V 0 bases and J 8 bases, with 20 bases left between them. The CDR3 spells CASSQELGGPLQDEQFF. DNA for the CDR3: TGCGCCAGCAGCCAAGAATTGGGGGGGCCCCTGCAGGATGAGCAGTTCTTC.

This clonotype turned up a few times. V gene TRBV20-1 combines with J gene TRBJ2-7; a weak D match, TRBD1 (6 bases). The CDR3 has 13 amino acids. Germline CDR1 and CDR2: DFQATT and SNEGSKA (reference sequence). V lost 1 base to trimming and J lost 5 bases, with 12 bases between them. The CDR3 DNA is TGCAGTGCTAGAGTCCAGGGGAAAGACGAGCAGTACTTC. The encoded protein is CSARVQGKDEQYF.

This clonotype was observed a handful of times. The DNA for the CDR3 is TGTGCCACCAGCCTTGGGGTATTCGGTGGCTACACCTTC. Amino acids: CATSLGVFGGYTF. The chain recombines TRBV15 with TRBJ1-2, with D uncertain. V lost 5 bases, J lost 7 bases, and 14 bases lay in between. The CDR3 length is 13 residues. CDR1 and CDR2 from the germline V gene are LNHNV and YYDKDF (reference sequence).

The J gene is TRBJ2-1, the V gene TRBV4-1; D gene ambiguous. The CDR3 is made up of 14 amino acids. Trimming removed 3 bases from V and 1 base from J, with 7 bases in between. Germline CDR1 MGHRA, CDR2 YSYEKL. CDR3 sequence reads: CASSHPGSYNEQFF. The CDR3 bases are TGCGCCAGCAGCCACCCCGGGTCCTACAATGAGCAGTTCTTC.

The chain links TRBV20-1 to TRBJ2-1; the match to TRBD2 covers 11 bases. V shed 6 bases and J 4 bases; nucleotides not matched to a gene: 5. This CDR3 comprises 14 residues. Germline V gene sequence: CDR1 DFQATT, CDR2 SNEGSKA (reference sequence). The CDR3 bases are TGCAGTGCGCCGGGACTAGCGGCTTACAATGAGCAGTTCTTC. It is translated as CSAPGLAAYNEQFF.

There are a few counts of this clonotype. The gene calls are TRBV15 and TRBJ2-1; 9 nucleotides line up with TRBD1. The junction had 5 bases not matched to a gene; V was cut back by 7 bases and J by 1 base. This CDR3 region has 15 residues. Germline CDR1 and CDR2: LNHNV and YYDKDF (reference sequence). The CDR3 reads CATTIGTGSYNEQFF. The CDR3 nucleotides are TGTGCCACCACCATCGGGACAGGGTCCTACAATGAGCAGTTCTTC.

The rearrangement links TRBV7-2 to TRBJ2-1; TRBD2 agrees at 9 bases. The junction had 9 bases not matched to a gene; V was cut back by 1 base and J by 2 bases. This CDR3 comprises 18 residues. The germline CDR1 and CDR2 sequences are SGHTA and FQGNSA. The CDR3, as DNA: TGTGCCAGCAGCTTAGTCGGGCTAGCGGGGTCTACCTACAATGAGCAGTTCTTC. It translates to CASSLVGLAGSTYNEQFF.

The rearrangement joins TRBV4-2 to TRBJ1-1; maybe TRBD1 (6 bases). The CDR3 is 18 residues long. CDR1 and CDR2 from the germline V gene are LGHNA and YNFKEQ. The V gene lost 0 bases and the J gene lost 1 base, with 18 bases spanning the gap. The DNA for the CDR3 is TGTGCCAGCAGCCAAGACCTAACGGAGGGGGTCGAGAACACTGAAGCTTTCTTT. Its protein is CASSQDLTEGVENTEAFF.

The chain recombines TRBV10-3 with TRBJ2-1, with D tentatively TRBD2 (5 bases). Deletions cut 2 bases from V and 8 bases from J, with 10 bases between. Germline CDR1 is ENHRY and CDR2 is SYGVKD. The CDR3 contains 13 residues. The CDR3 bases are TGTGCCATCAGTGAGCGGGGTGGGGATGAGCAGTTCTTC. Protein product: CAISERGGDEQFF.

The chain has TRBV4-2 and TRBJ1-2; a weak D match, TRBD1 (5 bases). There are 18 residues in the CDR3. From germline, CDR1 is LGHNA and CDR2 YNFKEQ. The V gene lost 4 bases and the J gene lost 3 bases, with 24 bases spanning the gap. The CDR3 DNA reads as TGTGCCAGCAGCCCCACCCAAATTCGGATAGGAGGGGACTATGGCTACACCTTC. It is translated as CASSPTQIRIGGDYGYTF.

The rearrangement uses TRBV9 and TRBJ2-1; 8 bases agree with TRBD2. The CDR3 length is 15 residues. The germline CDR1 and CDR2 sequences are SGDLS and YYNGEE. The J segment lost 4 bases and the V segment lost 3 bases, leaving 6 bases of the junction unmatched. The CDR3 nucleotides are TGTGCCAGCAGCGCGACGGGGGGGCCGTACAATGAGCAGTTCTTC. It yields the protein CASSATGGPYNEQFF. Drawing the rest from reference TRBV9 and TRBJ2-1, the complete variable domain is DSGVTQTPKHLITATGQRVTLRCSPRSGDLSVYWYQQSLDQGLQFLIQYYNGEERAKGNILERFSAQQFPDLHSELNLSSLELGDSALYFCASSATGGPYNEQFFGPGTRLTVL.

This clonotype was seen a few times. J is TRBJ1-2 and V is TRBV20-1; D is possibly TRBD1 (6 bases). This CDR3 region has 16 residues. V was cut by 1 base and J by 3 bases, with 18 bases left in between. CDR1 and CDR2 (germline): DFQATT, SNEGSKA (reference sequence). CDR3 amino acids: CSARGRTETFYYGYTF. In DNA, the CDR3 is TGCAGTGCTAGAGGGAGGACAGAAACTTTTTACTATGGCTACACCTTC.

This chain uses TRBV11-3 with TRBJ2-4; D perhaps matches TRBD1 (5 bases). Germline CDR1 SGHNT, CDR2 YENEEA. Trimming stripped 3 bases from V and 5 bases from J, with 8 bases between. This CDR3 is 13 amino acids long. DNA of the CDR3: TGTGCCAGCAGCTTCGACAGAGAAAACATTCAGTACTTC. Protein sequence: CASSFDRENIQYF.

V gene TRBV2 combines with J gene TRBJ2-7; no firm D call. V shed 5 bases and J shed 3 bases, with 14 bases lying between them. Germline V gives CDR1 SNHLY, CDR2 FYNNEI. CDR3 length: 14 amino acids. In DNA, the CDR3 is TGTGCCAGCAGTAGAGAAGACTGGGACTACGAGCAGTACTTC. Translating it yields CASSREDWDYEQYF.

This clonotype was detected only once. V and J are TRBV29-1 and TRBJ1-2; D is unresolved. The germline gives CDR1 SQVTM, CDR2 ANQGSEA. This CDR3 region has 12 residues. V was trimmed by 3 bases and J by 4 bases, leaving 9 bases between them. CDR3 bases: TGCAGCGTTGAGAACAGCTTCTATGGCTACACCTTC. This gives the protein CSVENSFYGYTF. Filled out from reference TRBV29-1 and TRBJ1-2, the complete variable domain reads SAVISQKPSRDICQRGTSLTIQCQVDSQVTMMFWYRQQPGQSLTLIATANQGSEATYESGFVIDKFPISRPNLTFSTLTVSNMSPEDSSIYLCSVENSFYGYTFGSGTRLTVV.

This rearrangement joins TRBV29-1 to TRBJ2-2, with TRBD2 matching over 9 bases. This CDR3 is 14 amino acids long. Germline trimming cut 1 base from V and 5 bases from J; bases unmatched to any gene: 2. Germline CDR1 and CDR2: SQVTM and ANQGSEA. The CDR3 DNA sequence: TGCAGCGTTGAAGTGCGGGGGGGTACCGGGGAGCTGTTTTTT. Protein product: CSVEVRGGTGELFF.

The chain carries TRBV19 and TRBJ1-6; perhaps TRBD1 as D (6 bases). The V end was cut by 8 bases, the J end by 7 bases, with 12 bases between. Per the germline V gene, CDR1 is LNHDA and CDR2 is SQIVND (reference sequence). There are 13 residues in the CDR3. The CDR3 bases are TGTGCCAGTCGGTTAGGGGGAAATTCACCCCTCCACTTT. Translation gives CASRLGGNSPLHF.

The DNA for the CDR3 is TGCAGTGCTAGTCGGCCGGACAACACAGATACGCAGTATTTT. Its translation: CSASRPDNTDTQYF. The chain has TRBV20-1 and TRBJ2-3, with D tentatively TRBD1 (5 bases). V was cut by 3 bases and J by 2 bases, with 12 bases left in between. CDR1 and CDR2 (germline): DFQATT, SNEGSKA (reference sequence). The CDR3 contains 14 residues.

The rearrangement links TRBV2 to TRBJ2-7; 7 bases line up with TRBD2. The J segment lost 3 bases and the V segment lost 4 bases, leaving 3 bases of the junction unmatched. CDR3 length: 13 amino acids. Germline V gives CDR1 SNHLY, CDR2 FYNNEI. The CDR3 sequence is CASSGGGFYEQYF. DNA of the CDR3: TGTGCCAGCAGTGGGGGGGGGTTCTACGAGCAGTACTTC.